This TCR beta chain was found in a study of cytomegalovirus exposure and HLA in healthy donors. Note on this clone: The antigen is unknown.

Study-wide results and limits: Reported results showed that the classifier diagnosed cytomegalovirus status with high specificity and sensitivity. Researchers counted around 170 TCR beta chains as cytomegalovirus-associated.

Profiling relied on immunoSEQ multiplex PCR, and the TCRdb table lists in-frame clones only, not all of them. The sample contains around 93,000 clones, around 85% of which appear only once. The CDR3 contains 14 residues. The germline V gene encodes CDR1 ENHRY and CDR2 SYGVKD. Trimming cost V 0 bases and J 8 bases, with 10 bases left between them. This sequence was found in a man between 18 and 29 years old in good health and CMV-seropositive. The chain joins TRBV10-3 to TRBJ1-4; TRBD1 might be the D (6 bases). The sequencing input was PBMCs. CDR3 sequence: CAISESRGTEKLFF. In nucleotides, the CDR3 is TGTGCCATCAGTGAGTCACGAGGGACAGAAAAACTGTTTTTT.